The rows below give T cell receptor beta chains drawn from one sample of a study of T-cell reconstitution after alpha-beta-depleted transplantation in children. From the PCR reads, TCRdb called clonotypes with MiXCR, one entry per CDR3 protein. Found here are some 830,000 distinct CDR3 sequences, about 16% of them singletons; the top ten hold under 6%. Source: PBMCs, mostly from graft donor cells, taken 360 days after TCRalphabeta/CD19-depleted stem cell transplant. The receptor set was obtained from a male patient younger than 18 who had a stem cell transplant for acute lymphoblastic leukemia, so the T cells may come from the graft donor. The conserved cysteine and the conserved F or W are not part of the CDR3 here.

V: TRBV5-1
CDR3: ASSLGRTAGGGYT

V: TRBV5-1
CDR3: ASSLTSGSYQWSYNEQF

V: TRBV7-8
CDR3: ASSNYRDPRRGRI

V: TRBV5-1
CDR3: ASSALLGGNEQF

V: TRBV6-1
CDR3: ASSQPTSGSSYEQY

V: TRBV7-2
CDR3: ASSRRQGPYEQY

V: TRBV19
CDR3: ATTQGLQNTEAF

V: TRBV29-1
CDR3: SVEWRSGASYEQY

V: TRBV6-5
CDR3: ASRDFNEQY

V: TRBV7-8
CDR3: ASSSTTTNEKLF

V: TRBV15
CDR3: ATSRDKDVRGNTIY

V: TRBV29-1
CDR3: SVDQRLAGGEQY

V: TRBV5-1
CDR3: ASSLQGRIRNEQF

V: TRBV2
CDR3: ASRGGNAYEQY

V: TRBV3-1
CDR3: ASSQGDRSYNEQF

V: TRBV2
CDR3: ASTRDRRAPGDTEAF

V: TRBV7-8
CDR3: ASSSNSGRAVDTQY

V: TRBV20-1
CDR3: SARGTGANQPQH

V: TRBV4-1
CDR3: ASSQSFRGLAVYEQY

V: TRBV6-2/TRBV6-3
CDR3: ASSSPGRITDTQY

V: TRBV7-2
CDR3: ASSSGGLSKNIQY

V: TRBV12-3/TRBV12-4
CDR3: ASSRDRGNEQF